The 7 T cell receptor beta chains listed next were all sequenced from one sample in a study of metastatic and nonmetastatic thyroid tumors. Prior to thyroid surgery, none of the patients had received any treatment. TCRdb recomputed clones from the PCR reads via MiXCR. Among fewer than 100,000 clones listed, more than 13% were seen once. The sequenced sample was blood. The receptor set was obtained from a female donor with papillary thyroid cancer or a benign thyroid nodule (not recorded which). Some clones in this sample may be carry-over from other donors' samples.

This clone was counted many times. The chain links TRBV12-3 or TRBV12-4 to TRBJ2-3; 9 bases map to TRBD2. CDR3 length: 15 residues. The V and J ends lost 7 bases and 1 base, in that order; junction bases with no gene match: 6. In DNA, the CDR3 is TGTGCCAGCAATCGGTTAGCGGGGGGCACAGATACGCAGTATTTT. Amino acids: CASNRLAGGTDTQYF.

Note on this clone: Just one base apart from a much larger clone, this may be a read error. Other DNA sequences of this sample code for an identical CDR3. This chain joins TRBV20-1 and TRBJ2-3; 8 nucleotides agree with TRBD2. This CDR3 region has 14 residues. Germline assignment: CDR1 DFQATT and CDR2 SNEGSKA (reference sequence). V trimming: 4 bases; J trimming: 3 bases; junction bases outside the gene matches: 6. DNA for the CDR3: TGCAGTGCTACCAGACTAGCGATGACAGATACGCAGTATTTT. Amino acid sequence: CSATRLAMTDTQYF.

This clone was seen repeatedly, ten times or more. The chain carries TRBV3-1 and TRBJ2-1; TRBD2 aligns across 7 bases. Germline V CDR1 and CDR2: LGHDT, YNNKEL (reference sequence). The CDR3 totals 13 residues. The ends lost 7 bases at V and 8 bases at J; junction bases unmatched: 8. CDR3 DNA: TGTGCCAGCACCCCCACGGGGGGTGATGAGCAGTTCTTC. Protein product: CASTPTGGDEQFF.

In this sample, this clone turned up many times. The chain carries TRBV25-1 and TRBJ2-1, with 8 bases lining up with TRBD1. V dropped 1 base and J dropped 4; count of bases not matched to a gene: 6. CDR3 length equals 16 residues. Germline V lookup: CDR1 MGHDK, CDR2 SYGVNS. The CDR3 spells CASSEFSGTGYNEQFF. The CDR3 DNA reads TGTGCCAGCAGTGAATTTTCGGGGACAGGTTACAATGAGCAGTTCTTC. Full variable domain (missing parts from reference TRBV25-1 and TRBJ2-1): EADIYQTPRYLVIGTGKKITLECSQTMGHDKMYWYQQDPGMELHLIHYSYGVNSTEKGDLSSESTVSRIRTEHFPLTLESARPSHTSQYLCASSEFSGTGYNEQFFGPGTRLTVL.

About this clone itself: This sequence may be a read error, since a much larger clone differs from it by one base. The J gene is TRBJ2-5, the V gene TRBV24-1; D is possibly TRBD1 (5 bases). The CDR3 is 15 residues long. Germline V gene sequence: CDR1 KGHDR, CDR2 SFDVKD. In nucleotides, the CDR3 is TGTGCCACCAGTGACCCTGACAGCCACCAAGAGAACCAGTACTTC. It is translated as CATSDPDSHQENQYF.

Points on this clone: As the CDR3 is not closed by the conserved phenylalanine or tryptophan, this likely results from a read error. The gene calls are TRBV6-1 and TRBJ1-5; 7 bases agree with TRBD1. Germline CDR1 and CDR2: MNHNS and SASEGT. The CDR3 runs 17 residues. The V segment lost 5 bases and the J segment 0 bases; nucleotides outside the gene matches: 10. The DNA for the CDR3 is TGTGCCAGCAGTACGAGGACAGGACAATATAGCAATCAGCCCCAGCATTCT. It encodes CASSTRTGQYSNQPQHS.

Ten or more counts support this clone. Other nucleotide sequences from this sample produce the same CDR3. V gene TRBV5-6 combines with J gene TRBJ1-3; no definite D call. V lost 1 base and J lost 0, with 8 bases in between. CDR3 length equals 15 residues. From germline, CDR1 is SGHDT and CDR2 YYEEEE. CDR3 bases: TGTGCCAGCAGCTTGCCGGGAAGCTCTGGAAACACCATATATTTT. Residues: CASSLPGSSGNTIYF. Filled out from reference TRBV5-6 and TRBJ1-3, the complete variable domain reads DAGVTQSPTHLIKTRGQQVTLRCSPKSGHDTVSWYQQALGQGPQFIFQYYEEEERQRGNFPDRFSGHQFPNYSSELNVNALLLGDSALYLCASSLPGSSGNTIYFGEGSWLTVV.